This T cell receptor (beta chain) came from a study of blood T cell repertoires in COVID-19. On the study more broadly: PBMCs, B-cell-depleted T cells, or T cells provided the cDNA or gDNA that made up the material.

Enrolled during active infection, Seattle patients were then followed longitudinally. The CDR3 has 12 residues. V gave up 8 bases and J gave up 8 bases, with 15 bases separating them. Germline V lookup: CDR1 MNHNY, CDR2 SVGAGI (reference sequence). Methods used by the authors: Scientists estimated how many nucleated cells there were by amplifying reference gene primers. Here immunoSEQ multiplex PCR was the method, and the copy in TCRdb shows in-frame clones only, minus some. V, J and clone size are taken as reported in that table, and D and trimming were inferred from the DNA itself. The table has some 260,000 clones, about 90% seen once.

The clonotype originates from a woman aged 70-85 years with COVID-19, enrolled during active disease. The source material was peripheral blood. The chain is built from TRBV6-6 and TRBJ1-2, with a possible D match to TRBD1 (5 bases). CDR3 region: CASRTQGWGYTF. The CDR3 DNA reads as TGTGCCAGCCGTACCCAGGGTTGGGGCTACACCTTC.